This T cell receptor beta chain was captured in a study of cytomegalovirus exposure and HLA in healthy donors. Study-level background: A preliminary data release comprised roughly 80 million unique TCRs obtained from HLA-typed donors. General study points: A later analysis found most CMV-associated TCR beta chains apparently HLA-restricted. Later work found that TCR association rates differed between HLA loci; DRB1 had the most and HLA-C the fewest.

The germline V gene encodes CDR1 MGHRA and CDR2 YSYEKL. This CDR3 has 17 residues. The junction had 9 bases not matched to a gene; V was cut back by 4 bases and J by 1 base. With 60 Vbeta and 13 Jbeta primers, the PCR was carried out. Method: immunoSEQ multiplex PCR; TCRdb's copy keeps in-frame clones and lacks some. This table lists around 100,000 clones. In regard to this clone: The antigen is unknown.

This TCR came from a woman in her twenties or thirties in good health and CMV-seronegative. This chain joins TRBV4-1 and TRBJ2-1; 8 positions match TRBD1. Sample: PBMCs. This CDR3 reads CASSPQGAGPSYNEQFF. The CDR3 DNA follows: TGCGCCAGCAGCCCGCAGGGGGCGGGGCCATCCTACAATGAGCAGTTCTTC.